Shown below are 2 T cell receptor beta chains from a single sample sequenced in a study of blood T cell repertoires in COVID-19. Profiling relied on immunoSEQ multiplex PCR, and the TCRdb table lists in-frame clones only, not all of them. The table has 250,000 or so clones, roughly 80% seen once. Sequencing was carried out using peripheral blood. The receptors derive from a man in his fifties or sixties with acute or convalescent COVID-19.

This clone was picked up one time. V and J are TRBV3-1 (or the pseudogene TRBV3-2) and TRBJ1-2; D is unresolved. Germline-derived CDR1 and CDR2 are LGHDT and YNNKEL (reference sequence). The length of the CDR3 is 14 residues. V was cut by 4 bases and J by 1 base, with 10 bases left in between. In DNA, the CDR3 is TGTGCCAGCAGCCTCCGGGTTCTTAACTATGGCTACACCTTC. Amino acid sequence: CASSLRVLNYGYTF.

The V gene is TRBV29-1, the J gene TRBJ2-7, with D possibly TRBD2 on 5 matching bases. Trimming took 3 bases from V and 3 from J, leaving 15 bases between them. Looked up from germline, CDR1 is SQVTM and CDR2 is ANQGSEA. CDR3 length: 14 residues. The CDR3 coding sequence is TGCAGCGTTGAGAGTGGGAGTGGGCTCTACGAGCAGTACTTC. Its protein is CSVESGSGLYEQYF.